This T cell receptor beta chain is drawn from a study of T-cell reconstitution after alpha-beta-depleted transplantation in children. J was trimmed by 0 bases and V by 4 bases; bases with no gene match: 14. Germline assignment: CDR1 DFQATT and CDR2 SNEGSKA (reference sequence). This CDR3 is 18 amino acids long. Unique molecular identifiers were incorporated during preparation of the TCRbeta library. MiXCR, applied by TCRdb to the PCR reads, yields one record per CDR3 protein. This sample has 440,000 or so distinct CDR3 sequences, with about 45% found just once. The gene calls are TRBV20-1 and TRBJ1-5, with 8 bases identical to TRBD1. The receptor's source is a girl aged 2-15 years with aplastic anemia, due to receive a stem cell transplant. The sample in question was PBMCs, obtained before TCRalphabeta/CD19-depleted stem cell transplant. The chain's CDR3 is CSATRGRVGGYSNQPQHF. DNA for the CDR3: TGCAGTGCTACCAGGGGGCGAGTGGGGGGATATAGCAATCAGCCCCAGCATTTT.